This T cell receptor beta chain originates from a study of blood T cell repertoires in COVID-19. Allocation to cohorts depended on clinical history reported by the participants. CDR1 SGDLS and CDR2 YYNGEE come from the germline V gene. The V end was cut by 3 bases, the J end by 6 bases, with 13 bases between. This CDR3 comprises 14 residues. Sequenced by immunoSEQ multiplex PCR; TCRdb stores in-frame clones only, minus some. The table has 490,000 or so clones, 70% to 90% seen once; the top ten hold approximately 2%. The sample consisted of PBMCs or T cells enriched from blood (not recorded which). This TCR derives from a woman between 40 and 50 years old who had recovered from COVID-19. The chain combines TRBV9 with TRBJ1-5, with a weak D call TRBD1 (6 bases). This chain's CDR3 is CASSARGGGQPQHF. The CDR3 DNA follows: TGTGCCAGCAGCGCCCGCGGGGGCGGTCAGCCCCAGCATTTT.